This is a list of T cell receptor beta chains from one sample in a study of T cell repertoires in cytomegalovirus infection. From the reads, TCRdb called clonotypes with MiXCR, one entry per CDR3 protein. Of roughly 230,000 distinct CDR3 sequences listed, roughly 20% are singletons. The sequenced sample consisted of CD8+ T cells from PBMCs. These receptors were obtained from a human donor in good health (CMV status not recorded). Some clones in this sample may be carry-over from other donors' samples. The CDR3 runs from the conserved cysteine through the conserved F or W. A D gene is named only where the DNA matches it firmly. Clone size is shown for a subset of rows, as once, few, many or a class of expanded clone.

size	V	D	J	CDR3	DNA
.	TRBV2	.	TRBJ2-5	CASKLVARGYQETQYF	TGTGCCAGCAAATTGGTGGCCAGGGGATACCAAGAGACCCAGTACTTC
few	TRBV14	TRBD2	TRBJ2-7	CASSQPIAGAEQYF	TGTGCCAGCAGCCAACCCATAGCGGGGGCCGAGCAGTACTTC
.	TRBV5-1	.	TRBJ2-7	CASSLDWTDIHEQYF	TGCGCCAGCAGCTTGGATTGGACAGATATCCACGAGCAGTACTTC
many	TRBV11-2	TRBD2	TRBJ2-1	CASSLVGLANEQFF	TGTGCCAGCAGCTTAGTAGGACTAGCGAATGAGCAGTTCTTC
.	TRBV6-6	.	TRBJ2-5	CASMSGGGQYQETQYF	TGTGCCAGCATGAGTGGAGGGGGCCAGTACCAAGAGACCCAGTACTTC
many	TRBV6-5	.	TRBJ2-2	CASSTNRALDTGELFF	TGTGCCAGCAGCACTAACAGGGCTCTGGACACCGGGGAGCTGTTTTTT
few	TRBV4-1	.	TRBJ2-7	CASSPGVRDYEQYF	TGCGCCAGCAGCCCCGGGGTGAGGGACTACGAGCAGTACTTC
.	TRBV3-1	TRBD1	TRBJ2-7	CASSQEGGQSSYEQYF	TGTGCCAGCAGCCAAGAAGGGGGACAGAGCTCCTACGAGCAGTACTTC
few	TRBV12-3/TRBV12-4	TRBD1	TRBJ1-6	CASSRAGQGGYNSPLHF	TGTGCCAGCAGTCGTGCGGGACAGGGGGGTTATAATTCACCCCTCCACTTT
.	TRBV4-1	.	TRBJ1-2	CASSHGPSAGYTF	TGCGCCAGCAGCCACGGCCCTTCGGCTGGCTACACCTTC
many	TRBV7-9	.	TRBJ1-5	CASSLGSQPQHF	TGTGCCAGCAGCTTAGGTAGTCAGCCCCAGCATTTT
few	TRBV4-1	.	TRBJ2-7	CASEKGAGSYEQYF	TGCGCCAGCGAAAAAGGGGCAGGTTCCTACGAGCAGTACTTC
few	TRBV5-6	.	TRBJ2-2	CASQADTGELFF	TGTGCCAGTCAAGCAGACACCGGGGAGCTGTTTTTT
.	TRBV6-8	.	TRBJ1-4	CASSYTQASEKLFF	TGTGCCAGCAGTTATACTCAAGCCAGTGAAAAACTGTTTTTT
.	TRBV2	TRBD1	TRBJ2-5	CASIGPGDSQETQYF	TGTGCCAGCATCGGACCCGGGGACAGCCAAGAGACCCAGTACTTC
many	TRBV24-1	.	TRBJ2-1	CATSDWDGNNEQFF	TGTGCCACCAGTGACTGGGACGGGAACAATGAGCAGTTCTTC